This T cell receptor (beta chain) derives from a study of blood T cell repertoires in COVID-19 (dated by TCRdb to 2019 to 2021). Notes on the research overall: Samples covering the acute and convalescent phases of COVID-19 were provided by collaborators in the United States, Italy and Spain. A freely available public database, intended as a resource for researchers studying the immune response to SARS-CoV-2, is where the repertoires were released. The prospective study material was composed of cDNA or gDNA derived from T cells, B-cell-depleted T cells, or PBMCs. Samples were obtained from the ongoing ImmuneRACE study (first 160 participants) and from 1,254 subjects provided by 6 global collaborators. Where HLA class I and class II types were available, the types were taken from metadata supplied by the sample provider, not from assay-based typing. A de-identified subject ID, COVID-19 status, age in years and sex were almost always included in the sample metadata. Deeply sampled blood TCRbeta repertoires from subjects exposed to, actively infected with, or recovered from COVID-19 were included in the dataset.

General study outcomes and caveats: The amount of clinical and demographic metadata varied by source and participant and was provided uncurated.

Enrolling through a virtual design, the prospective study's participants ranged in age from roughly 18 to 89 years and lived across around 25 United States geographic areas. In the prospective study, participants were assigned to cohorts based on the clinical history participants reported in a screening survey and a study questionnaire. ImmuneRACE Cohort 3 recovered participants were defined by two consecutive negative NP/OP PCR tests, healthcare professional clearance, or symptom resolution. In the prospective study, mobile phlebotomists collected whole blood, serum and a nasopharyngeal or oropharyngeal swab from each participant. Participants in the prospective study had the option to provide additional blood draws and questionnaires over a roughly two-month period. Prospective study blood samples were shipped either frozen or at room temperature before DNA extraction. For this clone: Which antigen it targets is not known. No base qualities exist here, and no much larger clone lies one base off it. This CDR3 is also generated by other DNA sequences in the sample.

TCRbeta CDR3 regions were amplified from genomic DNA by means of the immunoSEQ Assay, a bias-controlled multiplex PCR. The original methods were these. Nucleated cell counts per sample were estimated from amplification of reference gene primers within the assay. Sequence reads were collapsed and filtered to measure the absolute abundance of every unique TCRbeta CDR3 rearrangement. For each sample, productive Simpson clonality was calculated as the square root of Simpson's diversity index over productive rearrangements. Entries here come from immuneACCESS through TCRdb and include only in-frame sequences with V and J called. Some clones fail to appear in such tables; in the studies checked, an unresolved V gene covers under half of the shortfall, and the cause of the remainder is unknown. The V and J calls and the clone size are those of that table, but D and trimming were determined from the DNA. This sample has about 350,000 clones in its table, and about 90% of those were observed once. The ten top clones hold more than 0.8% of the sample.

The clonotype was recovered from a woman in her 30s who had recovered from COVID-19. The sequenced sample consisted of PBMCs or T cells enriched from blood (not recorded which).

CDR3 protein: CASSFGQGGYEQYF. The nucleotides are TGTGCCAGCAGTTTCGGCCAGGGGGGCTACGAGCAGTACTTC. The chain was built from TRBV27 and TRBJ2-7, and TRBD1 may be the D gene, going by 7 matching bases. The V and J ends are trimmed by 3 bases and 3 bases, leaving 12 bases between them. The cysteine opens and the phenylalanine closes a CDR3 of 14 amino acids. The CDR3 DNA has 42 bases and is translated from base 1. The germline V gene (reference sequence) specifies MNHEY as CDR1 and SMNVEV as CDR2.